This T cell receptor beta chain was recorded in a study of beta chain features in type 1 diabetes. Findings and caveats of the study: Shorter TCRB CDR3s, moderately but significantly so, marked every one of the four CD4+ subsets in Type 1 diabetes patients.

Per the germline V gene, CDR1 is MRHNA and CDR2 is SNTAGT. This CDR3 region has 15 residues. Trimming removed 5 bases from V and 0 bases from J, with 11 bases in between. Every bit of the isolated RNA underwent reverse transcription, so sequencing read expressed TCRB transcripts. Profiled with immunoSEQ multiplex PCR; TCRdb holds only in-frame clones, not every one. Of some 240,000 clones listed, approximately 16% are singletons. Of note for this clone: What it binds is unknown.

The clonotype comes from a man in his thirties or forties with type 1 diabetes. The sample consisted of naive CD4+ T cells from blood. The chain uses TRBV6-4 and TRBJ2-1; TRBD2 is a possible D gene (6 bases). The CDR3 loop is CASSPQEGSYNEQFF. Written as DNA, the CDR3 is TGTGCCAGCAGTCCCCAGGAGGGCTCCTACAATGAGCAGTTCTTC.